This T cell receptor beta chain was captured by sequencing in a study of PD-L1 blockade in urothelial cancer. Overall study: Most patients, about 85% of the roughly 29, were males with bladder-origin cancer.

Clones were read by immunoSEQ multiplex PCR, and TCRdb kept only the in-frame ones, dropping some. The sample carries about 72,000 clones, under 90% recorded once. As to time point: pretreatment peripheral blood. V dropped 5 bases and J dropped 6; count of bases not matched to a gene: 11. Germline V gene sequence: CDR1 KGHSH, CDR2 LQKENI. The length of the CDR3 is 15 residues. Material: PBMCs, obtained around atezolizumab (anti-PD-L1) treatment. The chain has TRBV18 and TRBJ2-7; the match to TRBD1 covers 9 bases. The sequence came from a man in his 70s with urothelial cancer. This CDR3 is CASSSGQGGVGEQYF. In DNA form, the CDR3 reads TGTGCCAGCTCATCGGGACAGGGAGGAGTCGGCGAGCAGTACTTC.